These T cell receptor beta chains were read from a single sample in a study of cytomegalovirus exposure and HLA in healthy donors. Sequencing was performed with immunoSEQ multiplex PCR; in TCRdb, only in-frame clones are kept and a portion is missing. The sample consists of 150,000 to 200,000 clones, around 80% of them appearing once. Sample: PBMCs. The receptor set was obtained from a woman aged 30 to 39 in good health and CMV-seropositive. Both conserved end residues are part of each CDR3. Each record gives: CDR3 protein, clone size, V gene, J gene, CDR3 length. Only part of the rows carry a size: once, few, many, or a class if the clone is expanded.

CDR3: CAISDRDRGHGYEQYF
size: NA
V: TRBV10-3
J: TRBJ2-7
length: 16

CDR3: CASSLPKSWNTEAFF
size: NA
V: TRBV6-1
J: TRBJ1-1
length: 15

CDR3: CASSSRTGGNYGYTF
size: few
V: TRBV7-8
J: TRBJ1-2
length: 15

CDR3: CASSVGGLGTDTQYF
size: many
V: TRBV6-1
J: TRBJ2-3
length: 15

CDR3: CSVEAGGAGGSYEQYF
size: NA
V: TRBV29-1
J: TRBJ2-7
length: 16

CDR3: CASSRDRVNQPQHF
size: NA
V: TRBV6-5
J: TRBJ1-5
length: 14

CDR3: CASSLELGQPQHF
size: NA
V: TRBV6-6
J: TRBJ1-5
length: 13

CDR3: CASSQVDRRQGYTF
size: NA
V: TRBV4-1
J: TRBJ1-2
length: 14

CDR3: CASSLGVHRSGNTIYF
size: NA
V: TRBV7-8
J: TRBJ1-3
length: 16

CDR3: CASSGRDRRFAQYF
size: NA
V: TRBV6-6
J: TRBJ2-7
length: 14

CDR3: CAWSWGTGPTDTQYF
size: NA
V: TRBV30
J: TRBJ2-3
length: 15

CDR3: CASSDGAGGYGYTF
size: few
V: TRBV6-4
J: TRBJ1-2
length: 14

CDR3: CASSTDRTGGAYEQYF
size: NA
V: TRBV5-5
J: TRBJ2-7
length: 16

CDR3: CASSTTRQGNYGYTF
size: NA
V: TRBV19
J: TRBJ1-2
length: 15

CDR3: CASSSTGPSSTDTQYF
size: once
V: TRBV13
J: TRBJ2-3
length: 16

CDR3: CSVVTPGTGSNEQFF
size: NA
V: TRBV29-1
J: TRBJ2-1
length: 15

CDR3: CASSFRGIGGYTF
size: few
V: TRBV27
J: TRBJ1-2
length: 13

CDR3: CASSLGGQLHAFF
size: NA
V: TRBV11-2
J: TRBJ1-1
length: 13

CDR3: CASSPGTESPAYGYTF
size: once
V: TRBV11-2
J: TRBJ1-2
length: 16

CDR3: CASSEGWARDPQHF
size: NA
V: TRBV25-1
J: TRBJ1-5
length: 14

CDR3: CASTSTVAGANVLTF
size: NA
V: TRBV5-1
J: TRBJ2-6
length: 15

CDR3: CASSAGASYEQYF
size: few
V: TRBV6-1
J: NA
length: 13

CDR3: CASSAGGRGGELFF
size: NA
V: TRBV2
J: TRBJ2-2
length: 14

CDR3: CASSVVDRGGTDTQYF
size: NA
V: TRBV9
J: TRBJ2-3
length: 16

CDR3: CASHTQGPGEKLFF
size: NA
V: TRBV6-5
J: TRBJ1-4
length: 14

CDR3: CASSEAPAGEAFF
size: NA
V: TRBV6-6
J: TRBJ1-1
length: 13

CDR3: CSSSGGGGEKLFF
size: NA
V: TRBV29-1
J: TRBJ1-4
length: 13

CDR3: CASSDSITSRGGTQYF
size: NA
V: TRBV6-4
J: TRBJ2-3
length: 16

CDR3: CASSQTRTELWPQHF
size: NA
V: TRBV6-5
J: TRBJ1-5
length: 15

CDR3: CASSVPGTGGGYTF
size: NA
V: TRBV28
J: TRBJ1-2
length: 14

CDR3: CASKNPGQGYTEQFF
size: NA
V: TRBV4-1
J: TRBJ2-1
length: 15

CDR3: CASSYRDRDDNEQFF
size: NA
V: TRBV4-3
J: TRBJ2-1
length: 15

CDR3: CASSLRGGGEQFF
size: once
V: TRBV5-5
J: TRBJ2-1
length: 13

CDR3: CASSMSRDNYEQYF
size: NA
V: TRBV19
J: TRBJ2-7
length: 14

CDR3: CASRSGGSGELFF
size: NA
V: TRBV2
J: TRBJ2-2
length: 13

CDR3: CASNNPGQGETGELFF
size: few
V: TRBV7-9
J: TRBJ2-2
length: 16

CDR3: CATKLAGGQETQYF
size: NA
V: TRBV27
J: TRBJ2-5
length: 14

CDR3: CASSSQNRIINYGYTF
size: NA
V: TRBV7-9
J: TRBJ1-2
length: 16

CDR3: CASSGSGGGTEAFF
size: NA
V: TRBV2
J: TRBJ1-1
length: 14

CDR3: CASSVGGIPSREQYF
size: few
V: TRBV9
J: TRBJ2-7
length: 15

CDR3: CASSIGQGDQPQHF
size: NA
V: TRBV19
J: TRBJ1-5
length: 14

CDR3: CASSARGFNSGNTIYF
size: NA
V: TRBV7-2
J: TRBJ1-3
length: 16

CDR3: CAIREPRGVYNEQFF
size: once
V: TRBV10-3
J: TRBJ2-1
length: 15

CDR3: CASSHYGLAGGRNEQYF
size: NA
V: TRBV23-1
J: TRBJ2-7
length: 17

CDR3: CASSLDRTNQPQHF
size: NA
V: TRBV11-2
J: TRBJ1-5
length: 14

CDR3: CASSLRQGEDGYTF
size: NA
V: TRBV7-9
J: TRBJ1-2
length: 14

CDR3: CAWSAEVMKMNTEAFF
size: NA
V: TRBV30
J: TRBJ1-1
length: 16

CDR3: CASSQDPDSGDTDTQYF
size: few
V: TRBV4-3
J: TRBJ2-3
length: 17

CDR3: CASCTGNGGPEAQHF
size: NA
V: TRBV30
J: TRBJ1-5
length: 15

CDR3: CAVFGTSGSGTTGELFF
size: few
V: TRBV30
J: TRBJ2-2
length: 17

CDR3: CASSPTGLTKDSPLHF
size: NA
V: TRBV5-1
J: TRBJ1-6
length: 16

CDR3: CASSSPKPTGSGANVLTF
size: NA
V: TRBV5-4
J: TRBJ2-6
length: 18

CDR3: CAWSAPDREVFGELFF
size: NA
V: TRBV30
J: TRBJ2-2
length: 16

CDR3: CASSIAGNQPQHF
size: NA
V: TRBV19
J: TRBJ1-5
length: 13

CDR3: CASSLGSANYGYTF
size: NA
V: TRBV19
J: TRBJ1-2
length: 14

CDR3: CASSSKETQYF
size: NA
V: TRBV5-1
J: TRBJ2-5
length: 11

CDR3: CASSPIRDRLYNEQFF
size: NA
V: TRBV18
J: TRBJ2-1
length: 16